What follows is one T cell receptor (beta chain) and its context. Its antigen remains unknown. This CDR3 has 14 residues. Germline V lookup: CDR1 SGHTA, CDR2 FQGNSA. V lost 2 bases, J lost 2 bases, and 10 bases lay in between. This record belongs to a study of shared clonotypes between healthy human individuals. Study-level points and caveats: Rarefaction exposed incomplete sorted-subset sequencing despite large depth.

Assay used: immunoSEQ multiplex PCR; TCRdb lists only in-frame clones, some missing. This sample yields around 1,100,000 clones, of which 60% to 80% are seen a single time; 0.89% belongs to the top ten. Sequencing used memory CD4+ T cells from PBMCs. Subset reported: CD45RA-negative fraction. This chain links TRBV7-2 with TRBJ2-7; TRBD2 is a possible D gene (5 bases). The TCR sequence derives from a man aged 18 to 30 in good health. Some clones in this sample may be carry-over from other donors' samples. CDR3 residues: CASSLTSGAYEQYF. In DNA, the CDR3 is TGTGCCAGCAGCTTAACGTCCGGGGCCTACGAGCAGTACTTC.